This T cell receptor (beta chain) was identified in a study of T-cell reconstitution after alpha-beta-depleted transplantation in children. This clonotype came up many times. Researchers prepared the TCRbeta library using unique molecular identifiers, the study reports. TCRdb processed the PCR reads anew with MiXCR; each CDR3 protein has one entry. The sample lists 600,000 to 700,000 distinct CDR3 sequences, about 15% occurring once. Trimming removed 2 bases from V and 3 bases from J, with 5 bases in between. In germline, CDR1 is ENHRY, CDR2 SYGVKD. The CDR3 loop spans 12 amino acids. The chain recombines TRBV10-3 with TRBJ2-7; no reliable D call. The input for sequencing was PBMCs from the stem cell graft donor, taken from the stem cell graft. This receptor was identified in a human donor who donated a stem cell graft to a child with acute myeloid leukemia. The CDR3 DNA reads as TGTGCCATCAGTGAGGACATCTACGAGCAGTACTTC. Amino acids: CAISEDIYEQYF.